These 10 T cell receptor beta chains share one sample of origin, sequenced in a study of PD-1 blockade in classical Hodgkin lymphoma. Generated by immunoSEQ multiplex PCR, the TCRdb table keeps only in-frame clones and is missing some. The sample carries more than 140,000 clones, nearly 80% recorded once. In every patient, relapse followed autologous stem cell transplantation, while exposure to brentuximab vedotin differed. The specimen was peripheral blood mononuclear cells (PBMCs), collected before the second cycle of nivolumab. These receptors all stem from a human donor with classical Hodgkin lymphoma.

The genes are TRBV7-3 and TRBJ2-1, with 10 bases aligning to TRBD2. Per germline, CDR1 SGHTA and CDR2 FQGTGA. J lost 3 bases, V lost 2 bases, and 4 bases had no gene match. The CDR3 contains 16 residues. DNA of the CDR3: TGTGCCAGCAGCTTAGCAGCGGGAGGGGTCTACAATGAGCAGTTCTTC. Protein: CASSLAAGGVYNEQFF.

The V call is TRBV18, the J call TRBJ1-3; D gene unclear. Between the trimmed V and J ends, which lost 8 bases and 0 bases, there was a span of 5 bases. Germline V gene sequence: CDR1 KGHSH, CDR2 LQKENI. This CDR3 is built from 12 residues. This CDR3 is CASLGSGNTIYF. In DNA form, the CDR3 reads TGTGCCAGCCTTGGCTCTGGAAACACCATATATTTT.

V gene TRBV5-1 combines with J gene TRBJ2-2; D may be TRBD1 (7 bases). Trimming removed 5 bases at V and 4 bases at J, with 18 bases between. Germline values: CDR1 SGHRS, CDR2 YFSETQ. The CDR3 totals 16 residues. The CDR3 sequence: CASSPLGQGGTGELFF. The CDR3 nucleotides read TGCGCCAGCAGTCCCTTGGGCCAGGGGGGCACCGGGGAGCTGTTTTTT.

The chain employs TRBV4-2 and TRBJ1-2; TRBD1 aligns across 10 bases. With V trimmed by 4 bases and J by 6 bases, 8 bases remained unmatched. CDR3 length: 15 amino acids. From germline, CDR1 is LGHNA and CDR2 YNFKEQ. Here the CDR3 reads CASSRPGQGKNGYTF. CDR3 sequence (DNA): TGTGCCAGCAGCCGTCCGGGACAGGGGAAGAATGGCTACACCTTC.

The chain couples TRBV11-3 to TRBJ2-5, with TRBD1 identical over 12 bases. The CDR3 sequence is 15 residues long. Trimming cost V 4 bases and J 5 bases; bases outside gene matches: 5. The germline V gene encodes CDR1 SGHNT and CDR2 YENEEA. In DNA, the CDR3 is TGTGCCAGCAGCTCGGGACAGGGGGCGGGTGAGACCCAGTACTTC. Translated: CASSSGQGAGETQYF. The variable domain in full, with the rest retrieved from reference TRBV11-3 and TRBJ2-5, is EAGVVQSPRYKIIEKKQPVAFWCNPISGHNTLYWYLQNLGQGPELLIRYENEEAVDDSQLPKDRFSAERLKGVDSTLKIQPAELGDSAVYLCASSSGQGAGETQYFGPGTRLLVL.

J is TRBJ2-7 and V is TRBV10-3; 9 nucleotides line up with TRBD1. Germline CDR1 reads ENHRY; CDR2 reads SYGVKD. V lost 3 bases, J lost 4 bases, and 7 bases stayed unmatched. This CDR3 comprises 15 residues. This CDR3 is CAISDSGTGIYEQYF. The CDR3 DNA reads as TGTGCCATCAGTGACTCGGGGACAGGGATATACGAGCAGTACTTC.

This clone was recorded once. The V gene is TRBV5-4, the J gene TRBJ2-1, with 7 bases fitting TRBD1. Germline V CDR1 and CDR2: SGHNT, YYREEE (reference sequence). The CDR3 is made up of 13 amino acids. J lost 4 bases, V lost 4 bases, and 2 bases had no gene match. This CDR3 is CASSRDSYNEQFF. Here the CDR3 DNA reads TGTGCCAGCAGCCGGGACAGTTACAATGAGCAGTTCTTC. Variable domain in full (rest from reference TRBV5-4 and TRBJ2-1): ETGVTQSPTHLIKTRGQQVTLRCSSQSGHNTVSWYQQALGQGPQFIFQYYREEENGRGNFPPRFSGLQFPNYSSELNVNALELDDSALYLCASSRDSYNEQFFGPGTRLTVL.

The DNA of the CDR3 is TGTGCCGGTAAAAGGGGCGCGAACACTGAAGCTTTCTTT. It translates to CAGKRGANTEAFF. This chain connects TRBV28 to TRBJ1-1; perhaps TRBD1 as D (5 bases). Germline V lookup: CDR1 MDHEN, CDR2 SYDVKM. With 11 bases removed from V and 1 base from J, the gap between germline ends came to 14 bases. The CDR3 spans 13 residues. The full variable domain, completed using reference TRBV28 and TRBJ1-1, is DVKVTQSSRYLVKRTGEKVFLECVQDMDHENMFWYRQDPGLGLRLIYFSYDVKMKEKGDIPEGYSVSREKKERFSLILESASTNQTSMYLCAGKRGANTEAFFGQGTRLTVV.

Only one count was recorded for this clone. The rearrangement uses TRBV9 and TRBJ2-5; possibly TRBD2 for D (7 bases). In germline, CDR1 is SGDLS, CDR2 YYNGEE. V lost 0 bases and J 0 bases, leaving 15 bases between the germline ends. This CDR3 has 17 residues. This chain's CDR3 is CASSVAAGALYQETQYF. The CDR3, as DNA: TGTGCCAGCAGCGTAGCGGCGGGGGCGCTGTACCAAGAGACCCAGTACTTC.

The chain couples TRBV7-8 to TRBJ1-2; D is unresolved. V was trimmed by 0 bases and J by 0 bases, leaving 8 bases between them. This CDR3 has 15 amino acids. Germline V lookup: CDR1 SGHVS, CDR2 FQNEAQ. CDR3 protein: CASSLAGRTNYGYTF. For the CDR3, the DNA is TGTGCCAGCAGCTTAGCCGGCAGAACTAACTATGGCTACACCTTC.